What follows are 30 T cell receptor beta chains derived from one specimen sequenced in a study of cytomegalovirus exposure and HLA in healthy donors. Method: immunoSEQ multiplex PCR; TCRdb's copy keeps in-frame clones and lacks some. The sample carries over 200,000 clones, just over 85% recorded once. Sequencing was performed on PBMCs. These receptors were obtained from a young woman in good health and CMV-seronegative.

The chain carries TRBV10-1 and TRBJ2-7, with TRBD1 matching over 7 bases. There are 16 residues in the CDR3. V trimming: 2 bases; J trimming: 1 base; junction bases outside the gene matches: 8. The germline V gene has CDR1 WNHNN and CDR2 SYGVQD (reference sequence). The DNA of the CDR3 is TGCGCCAGCAGTGAGGGGGGTAGGGGGCAATCCTACGAGCAGTACTTC. This encodes CASSEGGRGQSYEQYF.

The V gene is TRBV27, the J gene TRBJ2-7, with D unresolved. CDR1 and CDR2 (germline): MNHEY, SMNVEV (reference sequence). The CDR3 spans 13 residues. Trimming took off 7 bases at V and 7 bases at J, with 17 bases between the two ends. CDR3 bases: TGTGCCAGCACCGGCTTGGGTAGGAGTGAGCAGTACTTC. Protein sequence: CASTGLGRSEQYF.

The chain uses TRBV7-9 and TRBJ2-7; TRBD1 aligns across 7 bases. Germline V gene sequence: CDR1 SEHNR, CDR2 FQNEAQ (reference sequence). After removal of 5 bases from V and 5 bases from J, the junction contained 12 bases not matched to a gene. The CDR3 spans 15 residues. In DNA, the CDR3 is TGTGCCAGCAGCCGAAGACAGGGTGGTATCCACGAGCAGTACTTC. Amino acid sequence: CASSRRQGGIHEQYF.

The CDR3 DNA sequence: TGCGCCAGCAATGACGACAGGGGCGGCAATCAGCCCCAGCATTTT. Translating gives CASNDDRGGNQPQHF. The chain employs TRBV10-2 and TRBJ1-5; 8 bases map to TRBD1. V gave up 7 bases and J gave up 2 bases; unmatched junction bases: 7. CDR3 size: 15 residues. CDR1 WSHSY and CDR2 SAAADI come from the germline V gene.

The V and J genes are TRBV2 and TRBJ2-5, with 8 bases matching TRBD2. CDR3 length: 13 amino acids. V lost 2 bases and J lost 4; bases outside the gene matches: 0. Germline V lookup: CDR1 SNHLY, CDR2 FYNNEI. The CDR3 loop is CASSELAGETQYF. The CDR3 region has the DNA TGTGCCAGCAGTGAACTAGCGGGAGAGACCCAGTACTTC.

V gene TRBV27 combines with J gene TRBJ2-5, with 8 bases fitting TRBD2. Germline assignment: CDR1 MNHEY and CDR2 SMNVEV (reference sequence). The CDR3 spans 14 residues. After removal of 5 bases from V and 2 bases from J, the junction contained 4 bases not matched to a gene. The CDR3 reads CASSPTGGQETQYF. As DNA, the CDR3 is TGTGCCAGCAGTCCGACGGGGGGGCAAGAGACCCAGTACTTC.

This clone appeared a single time. This chain connects TRBV9 to TRBJ2-3, with 11 bases aligning to TRBD2. This CDR3 has 16 amino acids. In germline, CDR1 is SGDLS, CDR2 YYNGEE. After removal of 1 base from V and 4 bases from J, the junction contained 5 bases not matched to a gene. The CDR3 nucleotides read TGTGCCAGCAGCGTATTTCTAGCGGGAGGAGCAGATACGCAGTATTTT. Its translation: CASSVFLAGGADTQYF.

V gene TRBV19 combines with J gene TRBJ1-1, with a tentative D call TRBD1 (5 bases). Germline V gene data show CDR1 as LNHDA and CDR2 as SQIVND (reference sequence). CDR3 size: 14 residues. V was trimmed by 3 bases and J by 5 bases, leaving 13 bases between them. In nucleotides, the CDR3 is TGTGCCAGTAGTATTGGGGCAGCGGGAACTGAAGCTTTCTTT. It codes for CASSIGAAGTEAFF.

The chain employs TRBV14 and TRBJ1-1; 7 positions match TRBD1. CDR1 is SGHDN, CDR2 FVKESK, per germline. Trimming took 0 bases from V and 1 from J; bases not matched to a gene: 11. CDR3 length: 18 amino acids. For the CDR3, the DNA is TGTGCCAGCAGCCAAGATGCCGCCACAGGGGTGGGGAACACTGAAGCTTTCTTT. Translating gives CASSQDAATGVGNTEAFF.

V and J are TRBV6-5 and TRBJ2-1, with a tentative D call TRBD2 (6 bases). V was pared by 6 bases and J by 4 bases, with 16 bases between. The CDR3 consists of 15 residues. From germline, CDR1 is MNHEY and CDR2 SVGAGI. CDR3 sequence reads: CASSVGLGRYNEQFF. CDR3 coding DNA: TGTGCCAGCAGCGTGGGACTCGGCAGGTACAATGAGCAGTTCTTC.

J is TRBJ2-3 and V is TRBV7-8, with TRBD2 matching over 13 bases. V shed 5 bases, J shed 7 bases, and the junction held 6 bases outside the gene matches. CDR3 size: 15 residues. Germline V lookup: CDR1 SGHVS, CDR2 FQNEAQ. The CDR3: CASSPRTSGSYTQYF. As DNA, the CDR3 is TGTGCCAGCAGCCCCCGGACTAGCGGGAGTTATACGCAGTATTTT. Supplemented by reference TRBV7-8 and TRBJ2-3, the full variable domain reads GAGVSQSPRYKVAKRGQDVALRCDPISGHVSLFWYQQALGQGPEFLTYFQNEAQLDKSGLPSDRFFAERPEGSVSTLKIQRTQQEDSAVYLCASSPRTSGSYTQYFGPGTRLTVL.

The chain has TRBV6-5 and TRBJ1-3; a weak D match, TRBD1 (6 bases). Trimming took off 5 bases at V and 4 bases at J, with 12 bases between the two ends. Germline V gene lookup returns CDR1 MNHEY and CDR2 SVGAGI. CDR3 length: 14 residues. CDR3 residues: CASSRPGQGNTIYF. CDR3 nucleotide sequence: TGTGCCAGCAGTAGGCCGGGACAAGGAAACACCATATATTTT.

DNA of the CDR3: TGTGCCAGTTGGAGTTATCGTGCAGATACGCAGTATTTT. Residues: CASWSYRADTQYF. V usage is TRBV2 and J usage is TRBJ2-3; D not resolved. Germline V gene data show CDR1 as SNHLY and CDR2 as FYNNEI. V lost 9 bases and J 4 bases, leaving 14 bases between the germline ends. The CDR3 has 13 residues.

This clone was observed once. The V gene is TRBV6-6, the J gene TRBJ2-3; D is uncertain. Trimming stripped 1 base from V and 2 bases from J, with 7 bases between. From germline, CDR1 is MNHNY and CDR2 SVGAGI (reference sequence). CDR3 length equals 14 residues. The CDR3 reads CASSYLGPTDTQYF. CDR3 coding DNA: TGTGCCAGCAGTTACTTGGGCCCCACAGATACGCAGTATTTT.

The J gene is TRBJ2-5, the V gene TRBV5-4; D call uncertain. V lost 0 bases and J 1 base, leaving 7 bases between the germline ends. The CDR3 spans 14 residues. Germline CDR1 is SGHNT and CDR2 is YYREEE (reference sequence). Written as DNA, the CDR3 is TGTGCCAGCAGCTTGGGCGGCAGCCAAGAGACCCAGTACTTC. It is translated as CASSLGGSQETQYF.

This clone was seen a single time. The chain has TRBV19 and TRBJ2-5; 8 nucleotides agree with TRBD1. After removal of 5 bases from V and 5 bases from J, the junction contained 4 bases not matched to a gene. CDR1 and CDR2 (germline): LNHDA, SQIVND (reference sequence). This CDR3 has 13 amino acids. CDR3 region: CASSESGGETQYF. CDR3 nucleotide sequence: TGTGCCAGTAGTGAGTCAGGGGGCGAGACCCAGTACTTC.

The gene calls are TRBV7-9 and TRBJ2-7, with D uncertain. Germline CDR1 and CDR2: SEHNR and FQNEAQ (reference sequence). With 1 base removed from V and 7 bases from J, the gap between germline ends came to 11 bases. The CDR3 is 13 amino acids. The CDR3 DNA reads as TGTGCCAGCAGCTTAGGCCGCGCGCTGGAGCAGTACTTC. It codes for CASSLGRALEQYF. Based on the CDR3 plus reference TRBV7-9 and TRBJ2-7, the full variable domain is DTGVSQNPRHKITKRGQNVTFRCDPISEHNRLYWYRQTLGQGPEFLTYFQNEAQLEKSRLLSDRFSAERPKGSFSTLEIQRTEQGDSAMYLCASSLGRALEQYFGPGTRLTVT.

The chain has TRBV7-9 and TRBJ2-1; possible D gene TRBD2, 6 bases. V was clipped by 4 bases and J by 2 bases, with 9 bases between them. The CDR3 is 14 residues long. The germline V gene encodes CDR1 SEHNR and CDR2 FQNEAQ (reference sequence). The chain's CDR3 is CASSWGLTYNEQFF. The CDR3 DNA sequence: TGTGCCAGCAGCTGGGGACTCACCTACAATGAGCAGTTCTTC.

Concerning this clone itself: Additional DNA sequences in this sample encode the identical CDR3. This chain uses TRBV6-5 with TRBJ2-7, with 12 bases that match TRBD2. The CDR3 spans 14 residues. Looked up from germline, CDR1 is MNHEY and CDR2 is SVGAGI. With 6 bases clipped from V and 2 bases from J, the junction kept 2 bases outside the gene matches. The CDR3 is CASSRTSGTYEQYF. As DNA, the CDR3 is TGTGCCAGCAGCCGGACTAGCGGGACCTACGAGCAGTACTTC.

The chain couples TRBV2 to TRBJ2-2; 10 nucleotides line up with TRBD1. Germline V CDR1 and CDR2: SNHLY, FYNNEI. The CDR3 consists of 15 residues. Trimming removed 6 bases from V and 7 bases from J; junction bases left unmatched: 8. The CDR3 spells CASRGQGPLGGELFF. CDR3 coding DNA: TGTGCCAGCAGGGGACAGGGGCCATTAGGCGGGGAGCTGTTTTTT.

The rearrangement joins TRBV27 to TRBJ2-2; D not resolved. This CDR3 spans 14 amino acids. Germline V gene lookup returns CDR1 MNHEY and CDR2 SMNVEV (reference sequence). V was trimmed by 0 bases and J by 3 bases, leaving 5 bases between them. DNA of the CDR3: TGTGCCAGCAGTTTATCCCCCTACACCGGGGAGCTGTTTTTT. Protein: CASSLSPYTGELFF.

J is TRBJ2-1 and V is TRBV10-3; TRBD2 agrees at 12 bases. Germline CDR1 ENHRY, CDR2 SYGVKD. With V trimmed by 10 bases and J by 6 bases, 7 bases remained unmatched. This CDR3 comprises 14 residues. The CDR3 DNA reads TGTGCCACGCAGACTAGCGGGAGCGTCAATGAGCAGTTCTTC. Residues: CATQTSGSVNEQFF.

This chain connects TRBV11-3 to TRBJ1-1; D is unresolved. The germline V and J ends were trimmed by 4 bases and 4 bases, with 10 bases remaining between them. The germline gives CDR1 SGHNT, CDR2 YENEEA. This CDR3 spans 13 amino acids. The CDR3 is CASSSGVGTEAFF. The CDR3 DNA reads as TGTGCCAGCAGCTCAGGTGTGGGCACTGAAGCTTTCTTT. The full variable domain, in which reference TRBV11-3 and TRBJ1-1 provide the parts outside the CDR3, is EAGVVQSPRYKIIEKKQPVAFWCNPISGHNTLYWYLQNLGQGPELLIRYENEEAVDDSQLPKDRFSAERLKGVDSTLKIQPAELGDSAVYLCASSSGVGTEAFFGQGTRLTVV.

A few counts support this clone. V gene TRBV7-9 combines with J gene TRBJ1-2; possible D gene TRBD1, 6 bases. V was pared by 7 bases and J by 3 bases, with 15 bases between. Germline values: CDR1 SEHNR, CDR2 FQNEAQ (reference sequence). The CDR3 loop spans 14 amino acids. The CDR3 DNA reads TGTGCCAGCACCCCGGGGGGGCAGGACTATGGCTACACCTTC. Its translation: CASTPGGQDYGYTF.

This rearrangement joins TRBV7-6 to TRBJ1-1; 9 nucleotides line up with TRBD1. The CDR3 covers 16 residues. The germline gives CDR1 SGHVS, CDR2 FNYEAQ. V gave up 1 base and J gave up 6 bases; unmatched junction bases: 9. The CDR3 DNA follows: TGTGCCAGCAGCTTAGGGGTATGGGGACAGGGCTCTGAAGCTTTCTTT. It encodes CASSLGVWGQGSEAFF. Variable domain in full (rest from reference TRBV7-6 and TRBJ1-1): GAGVSQSPRYKVTKRGQDVALRCDPISGHVSLYWYRQALGQGPEFLTYFNYEAQQDKSGLPNDRFSAERPEGSISTLTIQRTEQRDSAMYRCASSLGVWGQGSEAFFGQGTRLTVV.

This chain connects TRBV2 to TRBJ2-3; 8 bases agree with TRBD1. Trimming removed 5 bases from V and 3 bases from J; junction bases left unmatched: 4. The CDR3 contains 14 residues. The germline gives CDR1 SNHLY, CDR2 FYNNEI. DNA of the CDR3: TGTGCCAGCAGTACTGACAGGGGTACAGATACGCAGTATTTT. It translates to CASSTDRGTDTQYF.

J is TRBJ2-7 and V is TRBV2; 8 bases are shared with TRBD2. The germline V gene has CDR1 SNHLY and CDR2 FYNNEI. This CDR3 comprises 15 residues. V shed 5 bases and J 0 bases; nucleotides not matched to a gene: 6. The CDR3 DNA follows: TGTGCCAGCAGTTTTGGTACTAGCGGCTCCTACGAGCAGTACTTC. This translates into CASSFGTSGSYEQYF.

CDR3 nucleotides: TGCAGCGTTGACAGGGATGACTTAAGTTATGGCTACACCTTC. Encoded protein: CSVDRDDLSYGYTF. The chain uses TRBV29-1 and TRBJ1-2, with D possibly being TRBD1 (5 bases). Trimming stripped 3 bases from V and 5 bases from J, with 16 bases between. Germline values: CDR1 SQVTM, CDR2 ANQGSEA. The CDR3 contains 14 residues.

This clone has only a few counts. The rearrangement uses TRBV7-2 and TRBJ1-1, with TRBD1 as a possible D gene (5 bases). There are 13 residues in the CDR3. CDR1 is SGHTA, CDR2 FQGNSA, per germline. The ends were cut back, 7 bases at V and 8 bases at J, with 17 bases in the middle. The CDR3 nucleotides are TGTGCCAGCACGTGGGGCCCCCGAGAGGAAGCTTTCTTT. This codes for CASTWGPREEAFF.

The CDR3 DNA sequence: TGTGCCATCAAGGGAGGGATCGGCACTGAAGCTTTCTTT. As protein: CAIKGGIGTEAFF. The rearrangement links TRBV10-3 to TRBJ1-1, with D uncertain. With 7 bases removed from V and 4 bases from J, the gap between germline ends came to 13 bases. CDR3 length equals 13 residues. Germline V CDR1 and CDR2: ENHRY, SYGVKD.